This T cell receptor beta chain was obtained from a study of control samples from healthy donors and cancer patients. The V end lost 0 bases, the J end lost 0 bases, and 17 bases lay between the germline ends. The CDR3 consists of 18 residues. Sequencing used immunoSEQ multiplex PCR; TCRdb keeps in-frame clones, though not all of them. This sample has 75,000 to 90,000 clones, with about 85% found just once. This receptor was taken from a woman in her thirties or forties in good health. Sequenced: blood. V and J are TRBV23-1 and TRBJ1-2; tentatively, D is TRBD1 (5 bases). TRBV23-1 is recorded as an ORF, its role being uncertain. DNA for the CDR3: TGCGCCAGCAGTCAATCGAGGGTCGGGGCCTTAGCTAACTATGGCTACACCTTC. It yields the protein CASSQSRVGALANYGYTF.